The entry that follows covers one T cell receptor beta chain sequence. What it binds is unknown. These data are taken from a study of Graves' ophthalmopathy and Graves' hyperthyroidism. Turning to the study itself: No treatment had been given when peripheral blood was collected at initial diagnosis.

Notes on the study in general: Its predictions of ophthalmopathy progression gave the model approximately 65% sensitivity and 72% to 85% specificity. Distinction of ophthalmopathy from stable hyperthyroidism by a 13-signature model reached about 87% sensitivity and approximately 81% specificity.

Additional autoimmune diseases, uncontrolled infections, pregnancy or lactation disqualified patients. Per germline, CDR1 KGHSH and CDR2 LQKENI. The CDR3 extends over 14 amino acids. Trimming cost V 3 bases and J 5 bases, with 13 bases left between them. CDR3 regions of TCR beta were amplified from RNA transcripts. HTBI primers were employed in first-round RT-PCR, then a second-round multiplex PCR followed. TCRdb analysed the multiplex PCR reads with MiXCR anew, one entry per CDR3 protein. The sample lists approximately 210,000 distinct CDR3 sequences; 29% were seen once. The V and J genes are TRBV18 and TRBJ2-5; a possible D gene is TRBD1 (6 bases). Sequencing input: peripheral blood. The clonotype comes from a man between 50 and 59 years old with Graves' ophthalmopathy. The CDR3 DNA follows: TGTGCCAGCTCACCCACGACAGGCGTGGAGACCCAGTACTTC. Its translation is CASSPTTGVETQYF.